The 22 T cell receptor beta chains in this list originate from one sample, sequenced in a study of regulatory T cells in long-lasting Graves disease. Researchers made TCR beta libraries by using iRepertoire HTBI primers and running Arm-PCR on CDR3 regions. In TCRdb, the multiplex PCR reads were re-called with MiXCR into one record per CDR3 protein. The table lists about 470,000 distinct CDR3 sequences, less than 25% of them singletons. Time point defined: persistent/refractory GD, antithyroid drugs over 5 years with positive TRAb. RNA extracted from PBMCs served as the sequencing template. Sequences were derived from peripheral blood mononuclear cells (PBMCs), sampled when the disease was refractory, from a patient treated with antithyroid drugs. The source is a female donor with Graves disease.

This sequence joins TRBV4-1 and TRBJ1-2; D is possibly TRBD1 (6 bases). This CDR3 contains 15 residues. Germline-derived CDR1 and CDR2 are MGHRA and YSYEKL. V dropped 4 bases and J dropped 8 bases, with 20 bases sitting between them. The CDR3 DNA reads TGCGCCAGCAGCCCTCGACAGGTTTTGGGGGAGGGCTACACCTTC. The encoded protein is CASSPRQVLGEGYTF.

This clonotype was seen a few times. The V gene is TRBV25-1, the J gene TRBJ2-3; TRBD2 matches 9 bases. Trimming took 0 bases from V and 5 from J; bases not matched to a gene: 6. This CDR3 region has 16 residues. From germline, CDR1 is MGHDK and CDR2 SYGVNS. The chain's CDR3 is CASSEYGAGGKDTQYF. The CDR3 DNA follows: TGTGCCAGCAGTGAATACGGAGCGGGAGGAAAAGATACGCAGTATTTT. Complete variable domain (other parts from reference TRBV25-1 and TRBJ2-3): EADIYQTPRYLVIGTGKKITLECSQTMGHDKMYWYQQDPGMELHLIHYSYGVNSTEKGDLSSESTVSRIRTEHFPLTLESARPSHTSQYLCASSEYGAGGKDTQYFGPGTRLTVL.

This clonotype was picked up a small number of times. This chain joins TRBV20-1 and TRBJ2-7; 7 bases map to TRBD1. The length of the CDR3 is 12 residues. The germline V gene has CDR1 DFQATT and CDR2 SNEGSKA (reference sequence). Trimming removed 0 bases from V and 6 bases from J; junction bases left unmatched: 2. The CDR3 DNA follows: TGCAGTGCTAGAGATTCAGGGGGCGAGCAGTACTTC. As protein: CSARDSGGEQYF.

Here the CDR3 reads CASSHRGLSGRLPTDTQYF. CDR3 nucleotide sequence: TGTGCCAGCAGTCACAGGGGGCTTAGCGGGAGGCTCCCCACAGATACGCAGTATTTT. The chain carries TRBV6-2 or TRBV6-3 and TRBJ2-3, with a possible D match to TRBD2 (10 bases). Germline V gene lookup returns CDR1 MNHEY and CDR2 SVGEGT. The CDR3 length is 19 residues. V was trimmed by 5 bases and J by 2 bases, leaving 26 bases between them.

CDR3: CASSARLAGEGEQFF. The CDR3, as DNA: TGTGCCAGCAGCGCCCGACTAGCGGGAGAGGGGGAGCAGTTCTTC. The J gene is TRBJ2-1, the V gene TRBV5-4, with 12 positions matching TRBD2. CDR1 is SGHNT, CDR2 YYREEE, per germline (reference sequence). J lost 10 bases, V lost 4 bases, and 9 bases had no gene match. The CDR3 consists of 15 residues.

This clonotype was recorded at least ten times. The genes are TRBV11-2 and TRBJ1-1, with D tentatively TRBD1 (5 bases). The germline gives CDR1 SGHAT, CDR2 FQNNGV. The CDR3 is 15 amino acids. V was trimmed by 5 bases and J by 1 base, leaving 14 bases between them. This CDR3 reads CASSPPGRGNTEAFF. The CDR3 DNA reads as TGTGCCAGCAGCCCTCCGGGACGCGGGAACACTGAAGCTTTCTTT.

The rearrangement uses TRBV6-1 and TRBJ1-4; D might be TRBD1 (5 bases). Germline V gives CDR1 MNHNS, CDR2 SASEGT. The V gene lost 5 bases and the J gene lost 2 bases, with 12 bases spanning the gap. This CDR3 is built from 15 residues. In nucleotides, the CDR3 is TGTGCCAGCAGTCGGTCGACAGTCACTAATGAAAAACTGTTTTTT. Its protein is CASSRSTVTNEKLFF.

The chain combines TRBV6-5 with TRBJ2-3; D possibly corresponds to TRBD2 (6 bases). The ends were cut back, 2 bases at V and 0 bases at J, with 9 bases in the middle. Per germline, CDR1 MNHEY and CDR2 SVGAGI. The CDR3 extends over 15 amino acids. CDR3 in DNA: TGTGCCAGCAGTTACGGACGGGGGAGCACAGATACGCAGTATTTT. Its translation is CASSYGRGSTDTQYF.

Remarks on this clonotype: It may be a read error: a sequence one base away is much more abundant. This sequence joins TRBV11-2 and TRBJ2-7; 8 nucleotides line up with TRBD2. This CDR3 spans 14 amino acids. CDR1 SGHAT and CDR2 FQNNGV come from the germline V gene. CDR3 sequence: CAGSLASLAGEQYF. The CDR3 bases are TGTGCCGGCAGCTTAGCATCCCTAGCGGGTGAGCAGTACTTC.

V gene TRBV5-1 combines with J gene TRBJ2-1; maybe TRBD2 (6 bases). V was pared by 3 bases and J by 5 bases, with 24 bases between. The CDR3 has 18 residues. Germline V gene lookup returns CDR1 SGHRS and CDR2 YFSETQ. For the CDR3, the DNA is TGCGCCAGCAGCTCGATTCCCCCGCGGGGTAAGCGCCACAATGAGCAGTTCTTC. The encoded protein is CASSSIPPRGKRHNEQFF.

This chain connects TRBV12-3 or TRBV12-4 to TRBJ2-1; perhaps TRBD2 as D (6 bases). Trimming took off 2 bases at V and 3 bases at J, with 14 bases between the two ends. This CDR3 is 16 amino acids long. The CDR3 protein is CASSLRVSGDYNEQFF. In DNA form, the CDR3 reads TGTGCCAGCAGTTTAAGGGTTAGCGGAGACTACAATGAGCAGTTCTTC.

This clonotype was counted many times. The chain combines TRBV28 with TRBJ1-1; no definite D call. Germline V gene lookup returns CDR1 MDHEN and CDR2 SYDVKM. This CDR3 contains 14 residues. The V end was cut by 1 base, the J end by 3 bases, with 9 bases between. Here the CDR3 DNA reads TGTGCCAGCAGTTTATTCCCTGGCTACACTGAAGCTTTCTTT. It is translated as CASSLFPGYTEAFF.

The table lists this clonotype with a count of one. A much more abundant neighbour one base away suggests this may be a read error. V usage is TRBV7-9 and J usage is TRBJ2-7; unclear D gene. CDR1 is SEHNR, CDR2 FQNEAQ, per germline (reference sequence). CDR3 length: 13 amino acids. V lost 3 bases and J lost 2, with 8 bases in between. The CDR3: CASSFQSPYEQYF. DNA for the CDR3: TGTGCCAGCAGCTTCCAAAGCCCCTACGAGCAGTACTTC. The full variable domain, with the rest looked up from reference TRBV7-9 and TRBJ2-7, is DTGVSQNPRHKITKRGQNVTFRCDPISEHNRLYWYRQTLGQGPEFLTYFQNEAQLEKSRLLSDRFSAERPKGSFSTLEIQRTEQGDSAMYLCASSFQSPYEQYFGPGTRLTVT.

This clonotype was observed a handful of times. This could be a read error, since a much larger clone is one nucleotide away. The final CDR3 position lacks the conserved phenylalanine or tryptophan, pointing to a likely read error. The chain joins TRBV28 to TRBJ1-1, with D uncertain. Trimming cost V 5 bases and J 1 base, with 11 bases left between them. CDR3 length: 14 residues. The germline gives CDR1 MDHEN, CDR2 SYDVKM. The CDR3 DNA is TGTGCCAGCAGTCGGATTCGATCGAACACTGAAGCTTTCCTT. Protein: CASSRIRSNTEAFL.

Concerning this clonotype: A much larger clone sits a single nucleotide away, making a read error possible. DNA for the CDR3: TGTGCCAGCGGTGCTACGGGAGATAGCAATCAGCCCCAGCATTTT. The encoded protein is CASGATGDSNQPQHF. The chain combines TRBV12-3 or TRBV12-4 with TRBJ1-5; D remains unclear. V was clipped by 8 bases and J by 0 bases, with 14 bases between them. The CDR3 is 15 residues long.

This clonotype was picked up many times. The chain uses TRBV6-1 and TRBJ2-7; maybe TRBD2 (6 bases). CDR1 and CDR2 from the germline V gene are MNHNS and SASEGT. V was trimmed by 6 bases and J by 0 bases, leaving 12 bases between them. The CDR3 extends over 14 amino acids. CDR3 protein: CASRPRGNSYEQYF. CDR3 sequence (DNA): TGTGCCAGCAGACCTCGGGGGAACTCCTACGAGCAGTACTTC.

The chain combines TRBV7-3 with TRBJ1-2; TRBD1 is a possible D gene (5 bases). V was cut by 0 bases and J by 8 bases, with 10 bases left in between. CDR1 is SGHTA, CDR2 FQGTGA, per germline. The CDR3 consists of 13 residues. In DNA, the CDR3 is TGTGCCAGCAGCTTAACTGGGACCTTGGGCTACACCTTC. Protein: CASSLTGTLGYTF.

This clonotype came up a few times. The rearrangement links TRBV20-1 to TRBJ1-1, with D unclear. Germline assignment: CDR1 DFQATT and CDR2 SNEGSKA (reference sequence). This CDR3 contains 15 residues. The V end was cut by 0 bases, the J end by 0 bases, with 11 bases between. The CDR3 coding sequence is TGCAGTGCTAGAGACCCCAAGGGCATGAACACTGAAGCTTTCTTT. This sequence encodes CSARDPKGMNTEAFF.

This clonotype was observed many times. The CDR3 spells CATSGSYGYTF. CDR3 nucleotides: TGTGCCACCAGTGGTTCCTATGGCTACACCTTC. The chain carries TRBV24-1 and TRBJ1-2; no firm D call. The V end lost 5 bases, the J end lost 4 bases, and 4 bases lay between the germline ends. This CDR3 is built from 11 residues. Germline-derived CDR1 and CDR2 are KGHDR and SFDVKD.

The chain is built from TRBV20-1 and TRBJ2-7, with a tentative D call TRBD1 (6 bases). The germline V gene has CDR1 DFQATT and CDR2 SNEGSKA (reference sequence). The CDR3 loop spans 12 amino acids. V lost 4 bases to trimming and J lost 6 bases, with 13 bases between them. CDR3 amino acids: CSANRVSLEQYF. The CDR3 region has the DNA TGCAGTGCTAACAGGGTTTCCCTCGAGCAGTACTTC.

This clonotype has a single count. The CDR3 DNA reads as TGTGCCAGCAGACGTGCGAACACCGGGGAGCTGTTTTTT. It is translated as CASRRANTGELFF. The V and J genes are TRBV7-9 and TRBJ2-2; no definite D call. The CDR3 contains 13 residues. Germline CDR1 is SEHNR and CDR2 is FQNEAQ (reference sequence). Trimming stripped 6 bases from V and 0 bases from J, with 5 bases between.

Only a few counts were recorded for this clonotype. The gene calls are TRBV9 and TRBJ2-2; D gene uncertain. This CDR3 is built from 15 residues. V was clipped by 4 bases and J by 1 base, with 11 bases between them. Germline CDR1 SGDLS, CDR2 YYNGEE. DNA of the CDR3: TGTGCCAGCAGCCCGACCCCAGTGAACACCGGGGAGCTGTTTTTT. Translating it yields CASSPTPVNTGELFF.